A single sample gave rise to the 31 T cell receptor beta chains below, sequenced in a study of shared clonotypes between healthy human individuals. Naivety among CD8 cells was defined by CD45RO negativity and positive CCR7 selection, thereby excluding terminally differentiated effector memory CD45RA+ cells. Sequenced by immunoSEQ multiplex PCR; TCRdb stores in-frame clones only, minus some. The profile shows approximately 2,200,000 clones, about 93% of them singletons. The material sequenced was naive CD8+ T cells from PBMCs. These receptors were obtained from a man aged 18 to 29 in good health. Some clones in this sample may be carry-over from other donors' samples.

The chain combines TRBV30 with TRBJ2-3, with D uncertain. Deletions cut 2 bases from V and 5 bases from J, with 23 bases between. Germline V gene data show CDR1 as GTSNPN and CDR2 as SVGIG (reference sequence). This CDR3 has 17 amino acids. The CDR3 sequence is CAWSSTNIQLYQDTQYF. The CDR3 DNA reads as TGTGCCTGGAGTTCGACAAACATACAACTATATCAAGATACGCAGTATTTT.

This sequence joins TRBV29-1 and TRBJ2-3, with 10 positions matching TRBD1. This CDR3 spans 16 amino acids. CDR1 is SQVTM, CDR2 ANQGSEA, per germline. The ends lost 5 bases at V and 0 bases at J; junction bases unmatched: 8. The CDR3 reads CSVNRDRGISTDTQYF. DNA of the CDR3: TGCAGCGTTAACCGGGACAGGGGAATTAGCACAGATACGCAGTATTTT.

J is TRBJ2-7 and V is TRBV9; D uncertain. The CDR3 spans 14 residues. Trimming pared 0 bases from V and 2 bases from J, leaving 9 bases between. Germline V gives CDR1 SGDLS, CDR2 YYNGEE. The CDR3 loop is CASSVGQNAYEQYF. In nucleotides, the CDR3 is TGTGCCAGCAGCGTAGGTCAAAACGCCTACGAGCAGTACTTC.

V gene TRBV6-1 combines with J gene TRBJ2-7, with D possibly matching TRBD2 (5 bases). The CDR3 runs 16 residues. The germline V gene encodes CDR1 MNHNS and CDR2 SASEGT. Trimming pared 2 bases from V and 6 bases from J, leaving 20 bases between. CDR3 DNA: TGTGCCAGCAGTGAAAGGCGAGGAGGAGGCTTGGGCGAGCAGTACTTC. This codes for CASSERRGGGLGEQYF.

V is TRBV6-4 and J is TRBJ1-1; D uncertain. The CDR3 is 15 amino acids. CDR1 is MRHNA, CDR2 SNTAGT, per germline. V was cut by 6 bases and J by 0 bases, with 14 bases left in between. The CDR3 loop reads CASSPSVGMNTEAFF. In DNA, the CDR3 is TGTGCCAGCAGCCCATCTGTTGGTATGAACACTGAAGCTTTCTTT.

This clone was seen a single time. The genes are TRBV29-1 and TRBJ2-1, with 9 bases matching TRBD2. This CDR3 is built from 15 residues. From germline, CDR1 is SQVTM and CDR2 ANQGSEA. V lost 4 bases and J lost 6; bases outside the gene matches: 10. CDR3 nucleotides: TGCAGCGTTGTTTTGCGTCTAGCGGGGCCCAATGAGCAGTTCTTC. Protein sequence: CSVVLRLAGPNEQFF.

The CDR3 sequence: CASSVGAGLTEAFF. DNA of the CDR3: TGTGCCAGCAGCGTAGGGGCTGGACTCACTGAAGCTTTCTTT. The V call is TRBV7-9, the J call TRBJ1-1; a possible D gene is TRBD1 (5 bases). CDR3 length equals 14 residues. V lost 5 bases and J 4 bases, leaving 14 bases between the germline ends. Germline CDR1 and CDR2: SEHNR and FQNEAQ (reference sequence).

This chain joins TRBV4-1 and TRBJ2-4; weak D call: TRBD2 (5 bases). The CDR3 length is 12 residues. Per the germline V gene, CDR1 is MGHRA and CDR2 is YSYEKL. The V and J ends lost 2 bases and 16 bases respectively, with 15 bases between them. The CDR3 reads CASSQSPTGVYF. The CDR3 DNA sequence: TGCGCCAGCAGCCAAAGTCCGACCGGGGTCTACTTC.

The chain links TRBV16 to TRBJ2-7; 8 bases are shared with TRBD2. The length of the CDR3 is 15 residues. The germline V gene encodes CDR1 KGHSY and CDR2 FQNENV. V dropped 0 bases and J dropped 4; count of bases not matched to a gene: 5. CDR3 sequence: CASSQSPREGYEQYF. In DNA form, the CDR3 reads TGTGCCAGCAGCCAATCGCCCCGGGAGGGATACGAGCAGTACTTC.

The chain is built from TRBV28 and TRBJ2-7; 9 bases are a match to TRBD2. The CDR3 runs 14 residues. Germline V gives CDR1 MDHEN, CDR2 SYDVKM. V dropped 8 bases and J dropped 7; count of bases not matched to a gene: 12. The DNA of the CDR3 is TGTGCCAGCCGGGCGGGAGGGCCGGGGAGAGAGCAGTACTTC. Protein: CASRAGGPGREQYF.

The chain couples TRBV7-2 to TRBJ2-2; 12 bases match TRBD2. Trimming took 5 bases from V and 4 from J; bases not matched to a gene: 5. The V gene's germline CDR1 is SGHTA and CDR2 FQGNSA. The CDR3 runs to 16 residues. The CDR3 DNA reads as TGTGCCAGCAGCCTTGGACTAGCGGGACTCACCGGGGAGCTGTTTTTT. As protein: CASSLGLAGLTGELFF.

The CDR3 sequence is CASSLVRTGEGYTF. In DNA, the CDR3 is TGTGCCAGCAGCTTAGTCCGGACAGGGGAAGGCTACACCTTC. The chain is built from TRBV7-3 and TRBJ1-2; 9 nucleotides align to TRBD1. CDR1 and CDR2 (germline): SGHTA, FQGTGA. The CDR3 length is 14 residues. Germline trimming cut 2 bases from V and 8 bases from J; bases unmatched to any gene: 6. The variable domain in full, with the rest retrieved from reference TRBV7-3 and TRBJ1-2, is GAGVSQTPSNKVTEKGKYVELRCDPISGHTALYWYRQSLGQGPEFLIYFQGTGAADDSGLPNDRFFAVRPEGSVSTLKIQRTERGDSAVYLCASSLVRTGEGYTFGSGTRLTVV.

The chain has TRBV19 and TRBJ1-5, with D perhaps TRBD1 (5 bases). CDR3 length: 13 residues. Germline-derived CDR1 and CDR2 are LNHDA and SQIVND (reference sequence). Trimming pared 8 bases from V and 7 bases from J, leaving 15 bases between. The CDR3 loop is CASQWGEGQPQHF. CDR3 sequence (DNA): TGTGCCAGTCAATGGGGGGAGGGACAGCCCCAGCATTTT.

The chain combines TRBV10-1 with TRBJ1-1; D is uncertain. CDR1 WNHNN and CDR2 SYGVQD come from the germline V gene (reference sequence). V lost 8 bases and J 4 bases, leaving 14 bases between the germline ends. CDR3 length equals 13 residues. The CDR3 region is CASRAGFSTEAFF. The CDR3, as DNA: TGCGCCAGCCGGGCGGGGTTTAGCACTGAAGCTTTCTTT.

A single count supports this clone. The V call is TRBV4-3, the J call TRBJ1-5; TRBD1 is a possible D gene (6 bases). This CDR3 contains 15 residues. The germline V gene has CDR1 LGHNA and CDR2 YSLEER. V lost 1 base, J lost 4 bases, and 11 bases lay in between. CDR3 sequence reads: CASSQGTAGNQPQHF. The DNA for the CDR3 is TGCGCCAGCAGCCAAGGGACAGCCGGAAATCAGCCCCAGCATTTT.

V gene TRBV4-3 combines with J gene TRBJ2-7; tentative D call: TRBD1 (6 bases). Between the trimmed V and J ends, which lost 1 base and 0 bases, there was a span of 10 bases. The CDR3 is 15 residues long. The germline gives CDR1 LGHNA, CDR2 YSLEER. CDR3 residues: CASSQGLDSSYEQYF. The CDR3 coding sequence is TGCGCCAGCAGCCAAGGGTTGGACAGCTCCTACGAGCAGTACTTC.

CDR3 sequence reads: CASTTGTALTDTQYF. The CDR3 coding sequence is TGTGCCAGCACCACCGGGACAGCACTCACAGATACGCAGTATTTT. The chain links TRBV27 to TRBJ2-3, with 7 bases that match TRBD1. V was pared by 7 bases and J by 2 bases, with 9 bases of the junction left unmatched. The CDR3 contains 15 residues. CDR1 and CDR2 from the germline V gene are MNHEY and SMNVEV (reference sequence).

As to this clone: Other DNA sequences of this sample code for an identical CDR3. The V and J genes are TRBV27 and TRBJ1-1, with D possibly being TRBD1 (5 bases). Trimming stripped 3 bases from V and 4 bases from J, with 9 bases between. The CDR3 extends over 13 amino acids. Germline V gene lookup returns CDR1 MNHEY and CDR2 SMNVEV (reference sequence). As DNA, the CDR3 is TGTGCCAGCAGTTTCCCCGGGGGCACTGAAGCTTTCTTT. It codes for CASSFPGGTEAFF.

The V and J genes are TRBV4-1 and TRBJ2-7, with 10 bases identical to TRBD1. Germline V gives CDR1 MGHRA, CDR2 YSYEKL. The V and J ends lost 4 bases and 4 bases, in that order; junction bases with no gene match: 4. This CDR3 spans 14 amino acids. The CDR3 reads CASSPRQGAYEQYF. The CDR3 coding sequence is TGCGCCAGCAGCCCTCGACAGGGGGCGTACGAGCAGTACTTC.

This chain joins TRBV27 and TRBJ1-1, with TRBD1 identical over 10 bases. Germline CDR1 and CDR2: MNHEY and SMNVEV (reference sequence). V was clipped by 3 bases and J by 0 bases; unmatched bases: 4. The CDR3 is 16 residues long. The CDR3: CASSFSTGGMNTEAFF. In DNA form, the CDR3 reads TGTGCCAGCAGTTTTTCGACAGGGGGCATGAACACTGAAGCTTTCTTT.

Worth noting for this clone: The sample has other DNA sequences that encode this CDR3 too. This chain connects TRBV7-9 to TRBJ2-7; 7 nucleotides line up with TRBD2. The germline CDR1 and CDR2 sequences are SEHNR and FQNEAQ (reference sequence). This CDR3 spans 15 amino acids. The ends lost 4 bases at V and 2 bases at J; junction bases unmatched: 8. The CDR3 sequence: CASSSRSGGTYEQYF. The CDR3 bases are TGTGCCAGCAGCTCCCGATCCGGGGGGACCTACGAGCAGTACTTC.

The V call is TRBV5-4, the J call TRBJ2-7, with 11 positions matching TRBD1. V lost 2 bases and J lost 7; bases outside the gene matches: 5. The V gene's germline CDR1 is SGHNT and CDR2 YYREEE (reference sequence). The CDR3 runs 14 residues. The CDR3 here is CASSFGTGGWEQYF. As DNA, the CDR3 is TGTGCCAGCAGCTTCGGGACAGGGGGTTGGGAGCAGTACTTC.

This clone appeared a single time. The gene calls are TRBV28 and TRBJ2-2; D call uncertain. Germline assignment: CDR1 MDHEN and CDR2 SYDVKM. V lost 3 bases and J 0 bases, leaving 8 bases between the germline ends. CDR3 length equals 15 residues. DNA of the CDR3: TGTGCCAGCAGTTTCGGCCTCGCGAACACCGGGGAGCTGTTTTTT. Encoded protein: CASSFGLANTGELFF.

This clone was seen just once. The chain joins TRBV5-1 to TRBJ1-1; 7 bases fit TRBD1. This CDR3 region has 15 residues. CDR1 is SGHRS and CDR2 is YFSETQ in the germline V gene. The trim removed 3 bases at V and 3 bases at J, leaving 8 bases unmatched. CDR3 sequence: CASSSTGTAYTEAFF. The CDR3 coding sequence is TGCGCCAGCAGCTCGACCGGGACAGCCTACACTGAAGCTTTCTTT.

V usage is TRBV28 and J usage is TRBJ2-3; the match to TRBD2 covers 9 bases. Trimming cost V 6 bases and J 7 bases; bases outside gene matches: 8. This CDR3 comprises 14 residues. Germline V gives CDR1 MDHEN, CDR2 SYDVKM. The CDR3 sequence is CASSPRGRAHTQYF. The DNA of the CDR3 is TGTGCCAGCAGCCCTCGCGGGAGGGCACATACGCAGTATTTT.

This clone was observed once. This chain joins TRBV14 and TRBJ2-4; 8 nucleotides agree with TRBD2. The CDR3 is 14 residues long. The trim removed 4 bases at V and 5 bases at J, leaving 4 bases unmatched. Germline values: CDR1 SGHDN, CDR2 FVKESK. The CDR3 sequence: CASSPSGLQNIQYF. CDR3 sequence (DNA): TGTGCCAGCAGCCCTAGCGGGCTCCAAAACATTCAGTACTTC.

The chain has TRBV6-6 and TRBJ1-2; 10 positions agree with TRBD1. J gave up 3 bases and V 4 bases, and 8 bases lay outside the gene matches. Germline values: CDR1 MNHNY, CDR2 SVGAGI (reference sequence). The length of the CDR3 is 16 residues. The CDR3, as DNA: TGTGCCAGCAGTTTCCCTGGACAGGGGGTGGACTATGGCTACACCTTC. Its translation is CASSFPGQGVDYGYTF.

This CDR3 reads CAISESMDSFTGELFF. DNA for the CDR3: TGTGCCATCAGTGAGTCTATGGACAGTTTTACCGGGGAGCTGTTTTTT. The genes are TRBV10-3 and TRBJ2-2, with D perhaps matching TRBD1 (6 bases). Germline CDR1 is ENHRY and CDR2 is SYGVKD. The CDR3 contains 16 residues. Trimming left V 0 bases short and J 5 bases short, with 13 bases between.

Here the CDR3 reads CASSQFRPGTGVGNTIYF. As DNA, the CDR3 is TGTGCCAGCAGCCAGTTCCGCCCCGGGACAGGGGTAGGAAACACCATATATTTT. V usage is TRBV7-6 and J usage is TRBJ1-3; 10 bases agree with TRBD1. Losses at the gene ends were 5 bases for V and 4 bases for J; bases not matched to a gene: 14. CDR3 length equals 18 residues. CDR1 SGHVS and CDR2 FNYEAQ come from the germline V gene.

The genes are TRBV7-8 and TRBJ2-6; D unclear. Looked up from germline, CDR1 is SGHVS and CDR2 is FQNEAQ. The CDR3 consists of 14 residues. The V end was cut by 5 bases, the J end by 0 bases, with 5 bases between. The CDR3 coding sequence is TGTGCCAGCAGCCCCATCTCTGGGGCCAACGTCCTGACTTTC. Translating it yields CASSPISGANVLTF. Filled out from reference TRBV7-8 and TRBJ2-6, the complete variable domain reads GAGVSQSPRYKVAKRGQDVALRCDPISGHVSLFWYQQALGQGPEFLTYFQNEAQLDKSGLPSDRFFAERPEGSVSTLKIQRTQQEDSAVYLCASSPISGANVLTFGAGSRLTVL.

This clone has just one count. Other DNA sequences of this sample code for an identical CDR3. The gene calls are TRBV7-9 and TRBJ2-7, with D unresolved. Trimming stripped 5 bases from V and 0 bases from J, with 5 bases between. The CDR3 loop spans 12 amino acids. Germline loops: CDR1 SEHNR, CDR2 FQNEAQ (reference sequence). The CDR3 loop is CASSQGSYEQYF. The CDR3 bases are TGTGCCAGCAGCCAAGGCTCCTACGAGCAGTACTTC.